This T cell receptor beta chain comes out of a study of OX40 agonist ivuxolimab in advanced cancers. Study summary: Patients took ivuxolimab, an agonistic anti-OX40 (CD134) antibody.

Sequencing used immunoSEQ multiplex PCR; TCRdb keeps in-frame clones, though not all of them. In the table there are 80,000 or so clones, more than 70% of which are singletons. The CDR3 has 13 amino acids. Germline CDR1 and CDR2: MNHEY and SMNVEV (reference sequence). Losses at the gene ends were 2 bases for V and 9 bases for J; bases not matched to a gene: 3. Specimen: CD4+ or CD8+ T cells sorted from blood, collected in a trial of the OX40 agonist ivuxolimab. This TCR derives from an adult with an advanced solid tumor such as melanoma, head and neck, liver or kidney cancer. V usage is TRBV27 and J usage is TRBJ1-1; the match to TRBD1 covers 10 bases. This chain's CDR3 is CASSLAGQGKAFF. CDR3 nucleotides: TGTGCCAGCAGTTTAGCGGGACAGGGGAAAGCTTTCTTT.